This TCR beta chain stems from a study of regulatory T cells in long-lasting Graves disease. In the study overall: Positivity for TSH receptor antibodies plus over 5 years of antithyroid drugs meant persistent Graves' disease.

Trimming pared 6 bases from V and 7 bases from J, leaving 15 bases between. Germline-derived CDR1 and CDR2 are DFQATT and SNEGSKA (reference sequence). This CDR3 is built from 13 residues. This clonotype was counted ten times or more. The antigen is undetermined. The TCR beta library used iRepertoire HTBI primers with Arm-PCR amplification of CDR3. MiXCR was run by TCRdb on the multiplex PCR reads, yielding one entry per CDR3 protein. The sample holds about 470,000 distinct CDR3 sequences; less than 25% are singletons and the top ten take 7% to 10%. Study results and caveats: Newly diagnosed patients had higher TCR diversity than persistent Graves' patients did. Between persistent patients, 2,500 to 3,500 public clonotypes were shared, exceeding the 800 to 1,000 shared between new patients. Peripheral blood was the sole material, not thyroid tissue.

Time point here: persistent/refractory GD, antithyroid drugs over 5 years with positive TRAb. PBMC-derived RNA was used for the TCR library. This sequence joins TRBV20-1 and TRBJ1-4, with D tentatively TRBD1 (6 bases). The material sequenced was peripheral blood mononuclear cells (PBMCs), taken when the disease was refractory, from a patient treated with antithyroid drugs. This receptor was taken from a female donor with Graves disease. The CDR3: CSAGTEQGEKLFF. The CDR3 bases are TGCAGTGCCGGCACTGAACAGGGTGAAAAACTGTTTTTT.